This TCR beta chain came from a study of response to subunit inactivated influenza vaccine. Study findings and constraints: Authors proposed each seasonal influenza vaccination draws in few new T cells.

As to this clonotype: The antigen remains undetermined.

MiXCR, applied by TCRdb to the RT-PCR reads, yields one record per CDR3 protein. Of 550,000 to 800,000 distinct CDR3 sequences listed, around a sixth are singletons. V lost 2 bases and J lost 0, with 8 bases in between. The CDR3 runs to 15 residues. The V call is TRBV12-3 or TRBV12-4, the J call TRBJ1-5; D not resolved. The clonotype comes from a man between 50 and 59 years old who received an inactivated influenza vaccine. The sequencing here drew on PBMCs from blood, taken 12 days after vaccination. Here the CDR3 reads CASSLHGNSNQPQHF. The DNA for the CDR3 is TGTGCCAGCAGTTTACATGGGAATAGCAATCAGCCCCAGCATTTT.